The source of this TCR beta chain is a study of blood T cell dynamics during melanoma immunotherapy (dated by TCRdb to about 2020). General notes on the study: The patients had metastatic melanoma and were given first-line pembrolizumab or nivolumab plus ipilimumab as standard of care in the United Kingdom. To find early correlates of response, peripheral T cell receptor repertoires were profiled in metastatic melanoma patients before and after one cycle of checkpoint inhibitor therapy. The training cohort consisted of consecutive patients, while an additional independent group of patients from the same centre was pooled to form an external validation set. Overall study outcomes, separate from this receptor: Patients who later achieved disease control showed a bifurcated PBMC repertoire reorganization at W3, with increased clonality or increased diversity, unlike progressors. Whether the T cell clones driving repertoire changes were melanoma-specific or reflected general immune activation could not be determined in the study. The relatively small sample size was acknowledged as potentially limiting generalization of the results.

Concerning this clone itself: This clone's antigen is unknown. Base-call qualities are not available, and no considerably larger clone is one nucleotide away.

The germline V gene sets CDR1 to SGHVS and CDR2 to FQNEAQ. The V end gives up 0 bases and the J end 5 bases, leaving 9 bases in the junction not matched to a gene. The cysteine opens and the phenylalanine closes a CDR3 of 17 amino acids. Only the CDR3 DNA is retained, 51 bases long and in frame from the first base. The sample's time point label, in plain terms: week 3, after first cycle of checkpoint inhibitor. Blood samples were collected before treatment (T0) and at week 3 (W3), after the first cycle of checkpoint blockade. Except for two patients with rapid clinical progression, response was assessed 12 weeks after the first infusion by RECIST 1.1; disease control meant complete response, partial response or stable disease. Patients were not eligible if they had prior systemic cancer treatment, concomitant immunosuppressant therapy or synchronous other active malignancies. To track both circulating cells and T cell turnover, TCR beta was sequenced from bulk PBMC as well as from plasma cell-free DNA. PBMC were isolated from blood with Lymphoprep and SepMate tubes, followed by red cell lysis. QIAamp DNA Blood Mini kits were used to extract DNA from PBMC and sorted T cell subsets.

A fixed 350 ng of DNA was loaded for every bulk PBMC sample. Following the manufacturer instructions, the immunoSEQ TCRb Assay kit was used to amplify TCR beta CDR3 sequences from genomic DNA. The KAPA Library Quantification Kit for Illumina platforms was used to quantify pooled libraries by qPCR. Sequencing of the pooled libraries was done on an Illumina NextSeq 500, with clustering at roughly 0.6-1.1 pM. As for the authors' bioinformatics: The TCR data were analyzed using immunoSEQ ANALYZER and the R LymphoSeq package. A rearrangement efficiency score was calculated as productive divided by the sum of productive and non-productive CDR3 sequences. Within each patient, timepoints were compared pairwise for clonality, measured with the Gini coefficient, and for diversity, measured with the Renyi index at alpha=1. In LymphoSeq, clonal relatedness was computed with an edit distance of 3 and repertoire similarity was computed with the Bhattacharyya coefficient. To classify response, a linear discriminant analysis based on week-3 changes in clonality and diversity was built using the R MASS and caret packages. Here the immuneACCESS table is served through TCRdb, limited to in-frame sequences with V and J called. Missing clones are a known gap in these copies; in checked studies unresolved V genes cover under half, and the rest lacks a known reason. V, J and clone size were drawn from that table, and D and trimming were deduced from the DNA. Within this sample are 9,500 to 15,000 clones, with 88% of them counted one time only. The biggest ten clones account for less than 5% of the sample.

The chain uses TRBV7-8 and TRBJ2-1; 8 central bases correspond to TRBD2. This receptor was taken from a human donor with melanoma. This specimen was blood, taken from a patient treated with checkpoint blockade. The DNA sequence is given as TGTGCCAGCAGCTTAGCTCGTTCGGGGGGGCTCCACAATGAGCAGTTCTTC. The resulting protein is CASSLARSGGLHNEQFF.